The 18 T cell receptor beta chains reported below all come from one sample, sequenced in a study of cytomegalovirus exposure and HLA in healthy donors. The PCR had 60 Vbeta and 13 Jbeta primers. This table comes from immunoSEQ multiplex PCR, and its TCRdb copy is limited to in-frame clones, with some not included. The sample has roughly 120,000 clones; 65% are singletons. The material sequenced was PBMCs. The source is a woman aged 35 to 49 in good health and CMV-seropositive.

The chain employs TRBV9 and TRBJ2-7; 10 nucleotides agree with TRBD2. Germline lookup yields CDR1 SGDLS and CDR2 YYNGEE. The V and J ends lost 0 bases and 1 base, in that order; junction bases with no gene match: 7. The CDR3 sequence is 17 residues long. CDR3 region: CASSVGFTSGVSYEQYF. For the CDR3, the DNA is TGTGCCAGCAGCGTAGGATTCACTAGCGGGGTTTCCTACGAGCAGTACTTC.

The chain has TRBV18 and TRBJ1-5; 10 nucleotides match TRBD1. The germline V gene has CDR1 KGHSH and CDR2 LQKENI. CDR3 length equals 15 residues. Trimming cost V 6 bases and J 5 bases; bases outside gene matches: 7. CDR3 region: CASSIYGTGDQPQHF. In nucleotides, the CDR3 is TGTGCCAGCTCCATCTACGGGACAGGGGATCAGCCCCAGCATTTT.

This clone appeared a few times. The gene calls are TRBV7-6 and TRBJ1-2, with a possible D match to TRBD1 (5 bases). The V and J ends lost 1 base and 7 bases respectively, with 13 bases between them. CDR3 length equals 14 residues. CDR1 and CDR2 (germline): SGHVS, FNYEAQ. CDR3 sequence: CASSLGQGIGGYTF. DNA of the CDR3: TGTGCCAGCAGCTTAGGGCAGGGCATAGGTGGCTACACCTTC.

The chain carries TRBV11-3 and TRBJ2-2, with 8 bases identical to TRBD1. CDR1 is SGHNT, CDR2 YENEEA, per germline. The CDR3 totals 17 residues. V dropped 4 bases and J dropped 0; count of bases not matched to a gene: 7. The CDR3 is CASSSPSGGPNTGELFF. The CDR3 nucleotides read TGTGCCAGCAGCTCTCCATCAGGGGGCCCGAACACCGGGGAGCTGTTTTTT.

This clone was recorded a few times. The chain recombines TRBV29-1 with TRBJ2-2; TRBD2 matches 7 bases. The CDR3 length is 14 residues. In germline, CDR1 is SQVTM, CDR2 ANQGSEA. V dropped 4 bases and J dropped 3; count of bases not matched to a gene: 5. Here the CDR3 DNA reads TGCAGCGTTGGGGCGGGAGAGGACACCGGGGAGCTGTTTTTT. The encoded protein is CSVGAGEDTGELFF.

This clone was seen only once. The J gene is TRBJ2-7, the V gene TRBV7-6; TRBD2 matches 8 bases. Germline V gene data show CDR1 as SGHVS and CDR2 as FNYEAQ. V dropped 5 bases and J dropped 5; count of bases not matched to a gene: 8. This CDR3 region has 14 residues. The DNA of the CDR3 is TGTGCCAGCAGCCCCCTTGCGGGAGGCCACGAGCAGTACTTC. It is translated as CASSPLAGGHEQYF.

In its sample, this clone was seen once. The chain combines TRBV5-1 with TRBJ2-7; 8 bases line up with TRBD1. The CDR3 is 13 amino acids. Losses at the gene ends were 3 bases for V and 3 bases for J; bases not matched to a gene: 2. CDR1 is SGHRS and CDR2 is YFSETQ in the germline V gene. CDR3 loop: CASSYDRGYEQYF. Here the CDR3 DNA reads TGCGCCAGCAGCTATGACAGGGGCTACGAGCAGTACTTC.

V is TRBV7-2 and J is TRBJ1-2; D ambiguous. CDR3 size: 13 residues. Germline values: CDR1 SGHTA, CDR2 FQGNSA. V lost 4 bases and J lost 1, with 7 bases in between. The CDR3: CASSSQINYGYTF. In DNA, the CDR3 is TGTGCCAGCAGCTCACAGATTAACTATGGCTACACCTTC.

This clone was counted only a few times. At one of its ends the junction is not consistent with the germline gene, which may arise from a read error. This same CDR3 is encoded by further DNA sequences in the sample. The chain recombines TRBV4-3 with TRBJ2-3; no clear D gene. The CDR3 spans 14 residues. CDR1 and CDR2 from the germline V gene are LGHNA and YSLEER. Here the CDR3 reads CASSQDRSTDTQYF. CDR3 bases: TGCGCCAGCAGCCAAGATCGGAGCACCGATACGCAGTATTTT.

This clone occurred a few times. This chain uses TRBV4-1 with TRBJ1-2; 7 bases are a match to TRBD1. Germline values: CDR1 MGHRA, CDR2 YSYEKL. The CDR3 has 14 amino acids. J was trimmed by 1 base and V by 3 bases; bases with no gene match: 2. CDR3 DNA: TGCGCCAGCAGCCAGGGACAGAATAACTATGGCTACACCTTC. Residues: CASSQGQNNYGYTF.

This clone was recorded only once. The chain is built from TRBV19 and TRBJ1-5, with TRBD1 identical over 10 bases. The CDR3 runs to 16 residues. After removal of 1 base from V and 6 bases from J, the junction contained 6 bases not matched to a gene. Germline V CDR1 and CDR2: LNHDA, SQIVND (reference sequence). CDR3: CASSIARTGGSQPQHF. The CDR3 coding sequence is TGTGCCAGTAGTATAGCGAGGACAGGGGGAAGTCAGCCCCAGCATTTT.

This chain links TRBV6-1 with TRBJ1-1; D may be TRBD1 (6 bases). Germline V gene sequence: CDR1 MNHNS, CDR2 SASEGT. V lost 6 bases to trimming and J lost 0 bases, with 14 bases between them. This CDR3 is 15 amino acids long. The CDR3 DNA sequence: TGTGCCAGCAGGACAGGAGTATACATGAACACTGAAGCTTTCTTT. Its protein product is CASRTGVYMNTEAFF.

Comments on this clone: A much bigger clone sits one base away, suggesting this may be a read error. The chain couples TRBV9 to TRBJ2-7; 11 nucleotides align to TRBD1. V shed 3 bases, J shed 3 bases, and the junction held 2 bases outside the gene matches. CDR1 SGDLS and CDR2 YYNGEE come from the germline V gene. CDR3 size: 14 residues. For the CDR3, the DNA is TGTGCCAGCAGCGCCGGGACAGGGGGCTACGAGCAGTACTTC. This encodes CASSAGTGGYEQYF.

V and J are TRBV9 and TRBJ2-7, with D possibly being TRBD2 (5 bases). The V gene lost 0 bases and the J gene lost 6 bases, with 10 bases spanning the gap. Germline V gives CDR1 SGDLS, CDR2 YYNGEE. The CDR3 extends over 13 amino acids. The CDR3 nucleotides read TGTGCCAGCAGCGTAGGGGGAGTTGGCGAGCAGTACTTC. Translated, it gives CASSVGGVGEQYF.

This clone was found once. V is TRBV6-4 and J is TRBJ2-2, with D perhaps TRBD1 (6 bases). V was pared by 3 bases and J by 4 bases, with 9 bases between. The CDR3 consists of 14 residues. Germline lookup yields CDR1 MRHNA and CDR2 SNTAGT. The CDR3 sequence is CASSETGTTGELFF. CDR3 DNA sequence: TGTGCCAGCAGTGAAACAGGGACCACCGGGGAGCTGTTTTTT.

The V and J genes are TRBV4-3 and TRBJ1-1; 7 positions match TRBD1. The germline gives CDR1 LGHNA, CDR2 YSLEER. Trimming cost V 0 bases and J 0 bases; bases outside gene matches: 10. The CDR3 length is 18 residues. CDR3 amino acids: CASSQDRDRAEMNTEAFF. CDR3 in DNA: TGCGCCAGCAGCCAAGATAGAGACAGGGCTGAAATGAACACTGAAGCTTTCTTT.

The genes are TRBV29-1 and TRBJ2-1, with D perhaps matching TRBD2 (5 bases). Trimming removed 6 bases at V and 8 bases at J, with 14 bases between. The CDR3 consists of 12 residues. Germline CDR1 is SQVTM and CDR2 is ANQGSEA. CDR3 coding DNA: TGCAGCGTAGATATTGTAGCGTATGAGCAGTTCTTC. Translation gives CSVDIVAYEQFF.

A few counts support this clone. CDR3 bases: TGTGCCAGCTCACCTGGACTAGCGGGAGGTACTAGCACAGATACGCAGTATTTT. This gives the protein CASSPGLAGGTSTDTQYF. The V call is TRBV18, the J call TRBJ2-3, with TRBD2 identical over 14 bases. CDR3 size: 18 residues. Germline CDR1 is KGHSH and CDR2 is LQKENI. J was trimmed by 0 bases and V by 3 bases; bases with no gene match: 5.